The sequence of this T cell receptor beta chain was determined in a study of Ad26.COV2.S vaccination and SARS-CoV-2 variants. Described treatment: 19 received Ad26.COV2.S at low or high dose, single or two shots; about 5 received placebo; per-sample allocation not given. Vaccine and placebo recipients were sampled on day 63 after the first injection. Donation came from an adult in Boston who was aged 18-55 years. Immunization relied on an Ad26 vector, which expressed Wuhan-strain SARS-CoV-2 spike. This clone was seen a single time. Its antigen remains unidentified. Germline CDR1 reads SNHLY; CDR2 reads FYNNEI. The CDR3 totals 14 residues. The V end was cut by 5 bases, the J end by 10 bases, with 20 bases between. Whole-study findings and limits: Non-spike TCR breadth did not differ much between vaccine and placebo recipients. Spike-specific TCR breadth in vaccine recipients exceeded that seen in placebo recipients.

Profiled with immunoSEQ multiplex PCR; TCRdb holds only in-frame clones, not every one. Of roughly 410,000 clones listed, roughly 80% are singletons. This specimen was peripheral blood, taken in a trial of Ad26.COV2.S vaccine versus placebo. The clonotype originates from a person between 18 and 65 years old who received the Ad26.COV2.S COVID-19 vaccine or a placebo. The rearrangement joins TRBV2 to TRBJ1-1; a possible D gene is TRBD1 (6 bases). The DNA of the CDR3 is TGTGCCAGCAGTCAACAGGGAACCCCTGAGGGAGCTTTCTTT. Protein product: CASSQQGTPEGAFF.